This note documents a single TCR beta chain sequence. The target antigen is unknown. Collection occurred without any documented infections or immune events in donors. The data were produced by immunoSEQ multiplex PCR, yet TCRdb's version contains in-frame clones alone and is incomplete. The table has about 90,000 clones, roughly 81% seen once. The entry originates in a study of identifying expanded T cells in peripheral blood. Findings and caveats of the study: Roughly 1.1 clones differed between technical replicates, versus about 17 and 20 over time.

The CDR3 spans 15 residues. Between the trimmed V and J ends, which lost 8 bases and 0 bases, there was a span of 16 bases. Germline assignment: CDR1 MRHNA and CDR2 SNTAGT. The sample taken for sequencing was blood. The V and J genes are TRBV6-4 and TRBJ1-2; the D is unclear. This TCR was recovered from a person aged 18 to 70 in good health. CDR3 in DNA: TGTGCCAGCCTTATACTACGCCGACCTAACTATGGCTACACCTTC. It encodes CASLILRRPNYGYTF.